The rows below give T cell receptor beta chains drawn from one sample of a study of OX40 agonist ivuxolimab in advanced cancers. Clones were sequenced by immunoSEQ multiplex PCR, and TCRdb holds only the in-frame ones, with some missing. The data contain about 18,000 clones, over 75% of them singletons. The sample consisted of CD4+ or CD8+ T cells sorted from blood, taken in a trial of the OX40 agonist ivuxolimab. The receptors derive from an adult with an advanced solid tumor such as melanoma, head and neck, liver or kidney cancer. CDR3s leave out the opening cysteine and the closing phenylalanine or tryptophan.

V gene: TRBV19; CDR3 length: 14; CDR3 protein: ASSTLAGGIYNEQF
V gene: TRBV4-1; CDR3 length: 13; CDR3 protein: ASSQNPGLNYEQY
V gene: TRBV7-2; CDR3 length: 10; CDR3 protein: ASSSPKETQY
V gene: TRBV7-8; CDR3 length: 13; CDR3 protein: ASSLDTGQVYGYT
V gene: TRBV7-9; CDR3 length: 14; CDR3 protein: ASSQGAWSSYNEQF
V gene: TRBV25-1; CDR3 length: 14; CDR3 protein: ASSEWEGGSYNEQF
V gene: TRBV2; CDR3 length: 13; CDR3 protein: ASGEHRTNTGELF
V gene: TRBV7-8; CDR3 length: 12; CDR3 protein: ASSLGVAEVGYT
V gene: TRBV6-5; CDR3 length: 11; CDR3 protein: ASSIGLATEQY
V gene: TRBV6-1; CDR3 length: 13; CDR3 protein: ASEGVSGGVETQY
V gene: TRBV6-4; CDR3 length: 11; CDR3 protein: ASSEQSTDTQY
V gene: TRBV4-1; CDR3 length: 12; CDR3 protein: ASSQVQAGNTIY
V gene: TRBV4-1; CDR3 length: 11; CDR3 protein: ASSQEFGYTQY
V gene: TRBV5-4; CDR3 length: 12; CDR3 protein: ASSLDSGPYEQY
V gene: TRBV7-2; CDR3 length: 14; CDR3 protein: ASSPLGGSNTGELF
V gene: TRBV5-8; CDR3 length: 17; CDR3 protein: ASSAWGQGATSGANVLT
V gene: TRBV5-4; CDR3 length: 11; CDR3 protein: ASAGGRANEQF
V gene: TRBV7-8; CDR3 length: 14; CDR3 protein: ASSGDLRSGANVLT
V gene: TRBV4-1; CDR3 length: 14; CDR3 protein: ASSQDIQGGYTEAF
V gene: TRBV19; CDR3 length: 10; CDR3 protein: ASSTLVGELF
V gene: TRBV2; CDR3 length: 13; CDR3 protein: ASSDGQAGQETQY
V gene: TRBV19; CDR3 length: 13; CDR3 protein: ASSIVPGLYTEAF
V gene: TRBV6-6; CDR3 length: 10; CDR3 protein: ASSSPSHEQF
V gene: TRBV28; CDR3 length: 13; CDR3 protein: ASSFRAGTTGELF
V gene: TRBV11-2; CDR3 length: 12; CDR3 protein: ASSPGTGTDEQY
V gene: TRBV30; CDR3 length: 12; CDR3 protein: AWSTPGQHYGYT
V gene: TRBV7-9; CDR3 length: 10; CDR3 protein: AGSPSGYEQY
V gene: TRBV29-1; CDR3 length: 11; CDR3 protein: SVEGGENTEAF
V gene: TRBV5-1; CDR3 length: 16; CDR3 protein: ASSLVPGPGTSTDTQY
V gene: TRBV30; CDR3 length: 11; CDR3 protein: AWSVVGSNEQY
V gene: TRBV27; CDR3 length: 14; CDR3 protein: ASSLFGTSGTYEQY
V gene: TRBV20-1; CDR3 length: 9; CDR3 protein: SARVEETQY
V gene: TRBV5-6; CDR3 length: 12; CDR3 protein: ASSSSGSSYEQY
V gene: TRBV27; CDR3 length: 12; CDR3 protein: ASSFTGAGNTIY
V gene: TRBV4-1; CDR3 length: 13; CDR3 protein: ASSLGLAGVDEQY
V gene: TRBV4-1; CDR3 length: 14; CDR3 protein: ASSQEPQGFGETQY
V gene: TRBV7-2; CDR3 length: 12; CDR3 protein: ASSLGGGGHEQY
V gene: TRBV9; CDR3 length: 15; CDR3 protein: ASSVGGRTAGANVLT
V gene: TRBV2; CDR3 length: 13; CDR3 protein: ASKRTSGSPDTQY
V gene: TRBV7-9; CDR3 length: 13; CDR3 protein: ASSRGTSYMETQY